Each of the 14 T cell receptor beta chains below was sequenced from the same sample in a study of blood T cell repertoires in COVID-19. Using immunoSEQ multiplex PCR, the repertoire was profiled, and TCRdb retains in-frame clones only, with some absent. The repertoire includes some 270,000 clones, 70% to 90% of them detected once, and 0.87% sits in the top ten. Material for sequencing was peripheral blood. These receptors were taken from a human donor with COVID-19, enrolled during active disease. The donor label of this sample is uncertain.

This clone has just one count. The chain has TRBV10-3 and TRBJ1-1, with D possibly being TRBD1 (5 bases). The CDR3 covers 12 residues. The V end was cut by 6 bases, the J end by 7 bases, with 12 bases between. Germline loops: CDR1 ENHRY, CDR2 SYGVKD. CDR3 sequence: CAIRSQGIEAFF. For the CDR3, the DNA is TGTGCCATCAGAAGCCAGGGAATTGAAGCTTTCTTT.

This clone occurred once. This CDR3 reads CASSLDTGSVDGYTF. DNA of the CDR3: TGTGCCAGCAGCTTAGATACGGGATCTGTGGATGGCTACACCTTC. This chain joins TRBV7-3 and TRBJ1-2; D call uncertain. V was clipped by 2 bases and J by 6 bases, with 16 bases between them. The CDR3 length is 15 residues. Germline CDR1 is SGHTA and CDR2 is FQGTGA. The full variable domain, with the rest looked up from reference TRBV7-3 and TRBJ1-2, is GAGVSQTPSNKVTEKGKYVELRCDPISGHTALYWYRQSLGQGPEFLIYFQGTGAADDSGLPNDRFFAVRPEGSVSTLKIQRTERGDSAVYLCASSLDTGSVDGYTFGSGTRLTVV.

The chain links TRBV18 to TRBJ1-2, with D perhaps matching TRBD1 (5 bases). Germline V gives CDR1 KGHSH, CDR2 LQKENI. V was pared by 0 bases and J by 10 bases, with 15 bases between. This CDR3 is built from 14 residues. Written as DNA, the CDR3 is TGTGCCAGCTCACCACCTTTTACAGGCGAAGACTACACCTTC. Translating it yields CASSPPFTGEDYTF.

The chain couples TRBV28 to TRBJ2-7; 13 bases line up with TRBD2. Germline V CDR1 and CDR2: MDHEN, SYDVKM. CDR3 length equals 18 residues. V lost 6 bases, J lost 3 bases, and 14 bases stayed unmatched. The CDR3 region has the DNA TGTGCCAGCAGCCGAGTAAGGACTAGCGGGAGTCGGTACTACGAGCAGTACTTC. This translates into CASSRVRTSGSRYYEQYF.

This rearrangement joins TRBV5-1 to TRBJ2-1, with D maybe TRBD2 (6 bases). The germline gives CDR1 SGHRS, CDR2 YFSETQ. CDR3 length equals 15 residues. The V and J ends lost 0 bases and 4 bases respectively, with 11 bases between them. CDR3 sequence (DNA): TGCGCCAGCAGCTTGGTCGGTAGCGGATACAATGAGCAGTTCTTC. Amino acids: CASSLVGSGYNEQFF. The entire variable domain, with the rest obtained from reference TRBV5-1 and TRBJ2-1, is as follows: KAGVTQTPRYLIKTRGQQVTLSCSPISGHRSVSWYQQTPGQGLQFLFEYFSETQRNKGNFPGRFSGRQFSNSRSEMNVSTLELGDSALYLCASSLVGSGYNEQFFGPGTRLTVL.

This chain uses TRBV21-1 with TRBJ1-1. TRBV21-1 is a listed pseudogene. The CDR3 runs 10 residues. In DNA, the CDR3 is TGTGCCAGCAGCAAAATGAGCGCTTTCTTT. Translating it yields CASSKMSAFF.

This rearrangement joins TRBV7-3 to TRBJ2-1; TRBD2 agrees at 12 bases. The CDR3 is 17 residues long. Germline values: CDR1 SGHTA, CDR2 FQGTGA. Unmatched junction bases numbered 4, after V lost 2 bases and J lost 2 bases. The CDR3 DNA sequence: TGTGCCAGCAGCTTACTAGCGGGAGGGTTAACCTACAATGAGCAGTTCTTC. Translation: CASSLLAGGLTYNEQFF.

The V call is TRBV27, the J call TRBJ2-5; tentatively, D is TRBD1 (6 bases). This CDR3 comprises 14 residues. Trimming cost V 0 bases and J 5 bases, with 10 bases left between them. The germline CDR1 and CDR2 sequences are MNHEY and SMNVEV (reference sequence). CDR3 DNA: TGTGCCAGCAGTTTATCTTGGGGGCAGGAGACCCAGTACTTC. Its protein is CASSLSWGQETQYF.

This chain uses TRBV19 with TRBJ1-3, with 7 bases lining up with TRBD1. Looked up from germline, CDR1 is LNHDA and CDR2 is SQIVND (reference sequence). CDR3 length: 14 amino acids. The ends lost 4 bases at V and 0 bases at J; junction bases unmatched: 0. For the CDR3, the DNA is TGTGCCAGTAGTACAGGGGGCTCTGGAAACACCATATATTTT. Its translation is CASSTGGSGNTIYF.

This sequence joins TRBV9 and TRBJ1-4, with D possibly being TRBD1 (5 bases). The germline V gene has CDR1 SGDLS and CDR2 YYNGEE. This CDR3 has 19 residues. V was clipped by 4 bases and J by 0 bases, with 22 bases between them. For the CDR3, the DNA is TGTGCCAGCAGCACTGAGGTCGGGGGGGGAAGCCCAACTAATGAAAAACTGTTTTTT. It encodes CASSTEVGGGSPTNEKLFF.

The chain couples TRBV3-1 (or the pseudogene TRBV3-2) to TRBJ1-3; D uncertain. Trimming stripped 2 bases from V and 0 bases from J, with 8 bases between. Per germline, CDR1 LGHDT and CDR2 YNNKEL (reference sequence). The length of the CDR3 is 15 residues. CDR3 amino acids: CASSQIPGSGNTIYF. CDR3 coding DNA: TGTGCCAGCAGCCAAATCCCGGGCTCTGGAAACACCATATATTTT.

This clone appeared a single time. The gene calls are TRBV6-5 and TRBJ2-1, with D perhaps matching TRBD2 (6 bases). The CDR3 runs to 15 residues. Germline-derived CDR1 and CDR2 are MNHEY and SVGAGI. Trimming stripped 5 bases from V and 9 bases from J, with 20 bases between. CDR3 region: CASSRGSIKGGEQFF. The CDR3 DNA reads TGTGCCAGCAGTCGGGGGAGCATCAAGGGAGGTGAGCAGTTCTTC.

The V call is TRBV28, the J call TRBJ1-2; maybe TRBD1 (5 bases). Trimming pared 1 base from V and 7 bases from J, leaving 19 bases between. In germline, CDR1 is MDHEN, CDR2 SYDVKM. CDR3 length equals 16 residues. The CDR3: CASSLLRGGGRGGYTF. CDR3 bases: TGTGCCAGCAGTTTATTGAGGGGCGGCGGGAGGGGTGGCTACACCTTC.

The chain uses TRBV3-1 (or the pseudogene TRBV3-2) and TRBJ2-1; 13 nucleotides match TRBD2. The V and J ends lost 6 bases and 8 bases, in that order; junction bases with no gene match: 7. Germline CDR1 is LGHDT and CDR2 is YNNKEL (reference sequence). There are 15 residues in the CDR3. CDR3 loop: CASRTWTSGSDEQFF. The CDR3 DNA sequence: TGTGCCAGCAGAACATGGACTAGCGGGAGCGATGAGCAGTTCTTC.